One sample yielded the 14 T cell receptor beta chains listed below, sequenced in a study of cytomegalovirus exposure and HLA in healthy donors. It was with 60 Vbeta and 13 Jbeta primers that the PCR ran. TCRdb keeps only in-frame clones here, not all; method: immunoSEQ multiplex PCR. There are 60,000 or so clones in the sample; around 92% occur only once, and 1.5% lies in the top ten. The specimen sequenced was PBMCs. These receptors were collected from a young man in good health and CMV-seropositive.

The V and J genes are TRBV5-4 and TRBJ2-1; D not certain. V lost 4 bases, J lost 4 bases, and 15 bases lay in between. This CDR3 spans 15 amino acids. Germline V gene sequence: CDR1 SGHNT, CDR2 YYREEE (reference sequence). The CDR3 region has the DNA TGTGCCAGCAGCCCCCCGTACGACACGTACAATGAGCAGTTCTTC. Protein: CASSPPYDTYNEQFF.

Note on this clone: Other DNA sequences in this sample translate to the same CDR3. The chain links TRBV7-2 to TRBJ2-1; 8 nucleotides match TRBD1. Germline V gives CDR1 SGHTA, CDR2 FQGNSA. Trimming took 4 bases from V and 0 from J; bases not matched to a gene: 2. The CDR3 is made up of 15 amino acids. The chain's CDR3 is CASSSDRGSYNEQFF. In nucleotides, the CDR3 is TGTGCCAGCAGCTCCGACAGGGGCTCCTACAATGAGCAGTTCTTC.

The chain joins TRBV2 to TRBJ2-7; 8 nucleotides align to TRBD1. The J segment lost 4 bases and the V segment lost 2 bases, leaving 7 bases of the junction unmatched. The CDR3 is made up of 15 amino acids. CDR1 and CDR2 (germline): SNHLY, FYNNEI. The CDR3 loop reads CASSEFGQGVYEQYF. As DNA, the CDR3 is TGTGCCAGCAGTGAATTCGGACAGGGTGTATACGAGCAGTACTTC. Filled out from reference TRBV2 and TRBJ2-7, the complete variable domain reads EPEVTQTPSHQVTQMGQEVILRCVPISNHLYFYWYRQILGQKVEFLVSFYNNEISEKSEIFDDQFSVERPDGSNFTLKIRSTKLEDSAMYFCASSEFGQGVYEQYFGPGTRLTVT.

CDR3 sequence reads: CASSLEAINEKLFF. CDR3 DNA sequence: TGTGCCAGCAGTTTAGAGGCTATTAATGAAAAACTGTTTTTT. This chain links TRBV28 with TRBJ1-4; the D is unclear. Trimming cost V 2 bases and J 4 bases, with 8 bases left between them. Germline V gene data show CDR1 as MDHEN and CDR2 as SYDVKM. This CDR3 region has 14 residues.

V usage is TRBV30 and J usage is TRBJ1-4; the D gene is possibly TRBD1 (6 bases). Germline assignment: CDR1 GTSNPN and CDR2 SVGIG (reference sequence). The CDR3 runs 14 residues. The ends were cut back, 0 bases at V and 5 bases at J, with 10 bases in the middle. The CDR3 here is CAWSVRRGNEKLFF. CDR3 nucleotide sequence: TGTGCCTGGAGTGTGAGAAGGGGGAATGAAAAACTGTTTTTT.

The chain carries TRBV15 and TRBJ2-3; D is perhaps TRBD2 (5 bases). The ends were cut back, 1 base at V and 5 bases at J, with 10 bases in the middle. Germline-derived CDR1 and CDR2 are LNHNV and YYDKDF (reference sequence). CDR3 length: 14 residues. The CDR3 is CATSRGLAKDTQYF. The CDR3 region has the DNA TGTGCCACCAGCAGAGGGCTAGCCAAAGATACGCAGTATTTT.

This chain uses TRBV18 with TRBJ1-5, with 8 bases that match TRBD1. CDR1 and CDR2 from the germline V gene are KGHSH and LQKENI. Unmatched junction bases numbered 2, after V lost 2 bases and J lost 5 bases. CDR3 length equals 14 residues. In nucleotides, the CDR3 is TGTGCCAGCTCACCAGGGACAGGCTATCAGCCCCAGCATTTT. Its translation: CASSPGTGYQPQHF.

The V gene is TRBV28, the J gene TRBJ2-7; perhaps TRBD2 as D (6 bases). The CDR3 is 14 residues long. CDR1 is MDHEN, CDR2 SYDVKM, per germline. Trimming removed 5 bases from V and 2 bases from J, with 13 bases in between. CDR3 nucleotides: TGTGCCAGCAGTCCTGCGGGACCCCCCTACGAGCAGTACTTC. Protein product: CASSPAGPPYEQYF.

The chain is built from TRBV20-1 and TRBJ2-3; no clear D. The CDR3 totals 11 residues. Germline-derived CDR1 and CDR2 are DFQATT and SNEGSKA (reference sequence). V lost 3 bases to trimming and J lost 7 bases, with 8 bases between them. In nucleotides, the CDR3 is TGCAGTGCTAGCCACTCCAATACGCAGTATTTT. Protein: CSASHSNTQYF.

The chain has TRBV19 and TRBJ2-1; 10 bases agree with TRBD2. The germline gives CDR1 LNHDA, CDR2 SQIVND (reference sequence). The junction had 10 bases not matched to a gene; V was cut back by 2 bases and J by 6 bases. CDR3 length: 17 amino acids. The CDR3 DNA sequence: TGTGCCAGTAGTATACGGGCTAGCGGGAGCCCTCTCAATGAGCAGTTCTTC. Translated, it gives CASSIRASGSPLNEQFF.

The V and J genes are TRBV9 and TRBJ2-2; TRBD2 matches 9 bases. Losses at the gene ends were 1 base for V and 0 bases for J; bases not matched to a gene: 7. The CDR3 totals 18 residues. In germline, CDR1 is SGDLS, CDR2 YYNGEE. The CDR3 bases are TGTGCCAGCAGCGTAAACATAGCGGGAGCTTCGAACACCGGGGAGCTGTTTTTT. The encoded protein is CASSVNIAGASNTGELFF.

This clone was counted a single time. This CDR3 is CASSVNRGRKLFF. In nucleotides, the CDR3 is TGTGCCAGCAGTGTCAACAGGGGAAGGAAGCTGTTTTTT. The V gene is TRBV6-5, the J gene TRBJ2-2; TRBD1 aligns across 7 bases. CDR1 and CDR2 (germline): MNHEY, SVGAGI. CDR3 length equals 13 residues. Unmatched junction bases numbered 9, after V lost 5 bases and J lost 12 bases.

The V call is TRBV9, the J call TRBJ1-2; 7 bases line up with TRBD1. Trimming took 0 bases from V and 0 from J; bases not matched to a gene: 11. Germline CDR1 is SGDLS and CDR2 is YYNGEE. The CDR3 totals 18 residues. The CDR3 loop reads CASSVASKGANPNYGYTF. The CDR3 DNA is TGTGCCAGCAGCGTAGCTTCTAAGGGGGCTAACCCTAACTATGGCTACACCTTC. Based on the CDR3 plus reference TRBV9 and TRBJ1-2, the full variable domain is DSGVTQTPKHLITATGQRVTLRCSPRSGDLSVYWYQQSLDQGLQFLIQYYNGEERAKGNILERFSAQQFPDLHSELNLSSLELGDSALYFCASSVASKGANPNYGYTFGSGTRLTVV.

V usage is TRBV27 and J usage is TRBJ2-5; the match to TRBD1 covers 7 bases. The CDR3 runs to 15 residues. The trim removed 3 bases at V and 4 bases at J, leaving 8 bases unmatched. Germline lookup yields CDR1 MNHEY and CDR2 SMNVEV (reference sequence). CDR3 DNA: TGTGCCAGCAGTTTTGGAACAGGGGCTGGAGAGACCCAGTACTTC. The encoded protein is CASSFGTGAGETQYF.